Presented here are 24 T cell receptor beta chains from one specimen sequenced in a study of shared clonotypes between healthy human individuals. The method was immunoSEQ multiplex PCR; TCRdb's version includes in-frame clones alone and lacks a portion of them. The sample contains 2,500,000 or so clones, less than 95% of which appear only once. Source material: naive CD4+ T cells from PBMCs. As to subset: CD45RA+ positively selected. Receptors originate from a man younger than 30 in good health. Some clones in this sample may be carry-over from other donors' samples.

The rearrangement uses TRBV7-9 and TRBJ2-7; 7 nucleotides line up with TRBD2. This CDR3 has 15 amino acids. V shed 0 bases and J 7 bases; nucleotides not matched to a gene: 9. Germline lookup yields CDR1 SEHNR and CDR2 FQNEAQ (reference sequence). The chain's CDR3 is CASSLAGTTALEQYF. CDR3 nucleotides: TGTGCCAGCAGCTTAGCAGGGACTACTGCCTTGGAGCAGTACTTC.

The V call is TRBV5-8, the J call TRBJ2-6, with TRBD2 identical over 10 bases. Germline trimming cut 7 bases from V and 2 bases from J; bases unmatched to any gene: 12. The CDR3 sequence is 18 residues long. The V gene's germline CDR1 is SGHTS and CDR2 YDEGEE. This chain's CDR3 is CASPSGRARNTGANVLTF. CDR3 sequence (DNA): TGTGCCAGCCCAAGCGGGAGGGCGAGGAATACTGGGGCCAACGTCCTGACTTTC.

This clone was recorded only once. This chain's CDR3 is CSVGGTGVSTDTQYF. The DNA for the CDR3 is TGCAGCGTAGGTGGGACAGGAGTTTCCACAGATACGCAGTATTTT. The chain couples TRBV29-1 to TRBJ2-3, with TRBD1 matching 8 bases. CDR1 and CDR2 (germline): SQVTM, ANQGSEA. After removal of 6 bases from V and 2 bases from J, the junction contained 10 bases not matched to a gene. The CDR3 has 15 residues.

V gene TRBV7-2 combines with J gene TRBJ2-1; 7 nucleotides agree with TRBD1. The V gene end was trimmed by 5 bases and the J gene end by 0 bases; junction bases not matched to a gene: 4. The CDR3 spans 15 residues. Germline assignment: CDR1 SGHTA and CDR2 FQGNSA. CDR3 in amino acids: CASSPRQGSYNEQFF. CDR3 DNA sequence: TGTGCCAGCAGCCCCAGACAGGGCTCCTACAATGAGCAGTTCTTC.

The chain carries TRBV5-1 and TRBJ2-1, with D tentatively TRBD2 (6 bases). CDR3 length equals 16 residues. Germline V lookup: CDR1 SGHRS, CDR2 YFSETQ. V was cut by 0 bases and J by 3 bases, with 13 bases left in between. The CDR3 DNA reads TGCGCCAGCAGCTTGGGGTCTAGCGTGAGCTACAATGAGCAGTTCTTC. Amino acids: CASSLGSSVSYNEQFF.

V usage is TRBV10-1 and J usage is TRBJ2-7, with 8 bases matching TRBD1. The CDR3 is made up of 15 amino acids. Germline V gene lookup returns CDR1 WNHNN and CDR2 SYGVQD (reference sequence). The V segment lost 6 bases and the J segment 5 bases; nucleotides outside the gene matches: 12. The CDR3 is CASSNNFGQGNEQYF. DNA of the CDR3: TGCGCCAGCAGCAATAACTTCGGACAGGGCAACGAGCAGTACTTC.

A word on this clone: This sample includes further DNA sequences coding for the same CDR3. The rearrangement joins TRBV6-1 to TRBJ2-6; D not certain. Germline assignment: CDR1 MNHNS and CDR2 SASEGT. The CDR3 loop spans 16 amino acids. V gave up 2 bases and J gave up 0 bases, with 8 bases separating them. CDR3 nucleotides: TGTGCCAGCAGTGAACGCCGGCCCTCTGGGGCCAACGTCCTGACTTTC. Translated: CASSERRPSGANVLTF.

This clone is a singleton in its sample. The CDR3 loop is CASSMGTEAFF. DNA for the CDR3: TGCGCCAGCAGCATGGGGACTGAAGCTTTCTTT. V and J are TRBV5-1 and TRBJ1-1; D uncertain. In germline, CDR1 is SGHRS, CDR2 YFSETQ. The CDR3 sequence is 11 residues long. The V and J ends lost 4 bases and 5 bases respectively, with 6 bases between them.

The chain has TRBV28 and TRBJ1-2; no clear D. Germline V gene lookup returns CDR1 MDHEN and CDR2 SYDVKM. With 2 bases removed from V and 8 bases from J, the gap between germline ends came to 12 bases. The CDR3 consists of 13 residues. Here the CDR3 DNA reads TGTGCCAGCAGTTTAACCTGGTTGGGAGGCTACACCTTC. This translates into CASSLTWLGGYTF.

The genes are TRBV18 and TRBJ2-7; D remains ambiguous. The CDR3 has 14 residues. Per germline, CDR1 KGHSH and CDR2 LQKENI. V lost 0 bases and J 5 bases, leaving 11 bases between the germline ends. The CDR3 reads CASSPPIETHEQYF. The CDR3 nucleotides are TGTGCCAGCTCACCACCGATTGAGACCCACGAGCAGTACTTC.

V is TRBV7-3 and J is TRBJ2-6; 9 positions agree with TRBD1. The CDR3 spans 23 residues. The V and J ends lost 1 base and 0 bases, in that order; junction bases with no gene match: 19. Germline CDR1 and CDR2: SGHTA and FQGTGA. The CDR3 nucleotides are TGTGCCAGCAGCTTAAGTGGAGCAAGGCGTCGGGACAGGGCCAGCTCTGGGGCCAACGTCCTGACTTTC. This codes for CASSLSGARRRDRASSGANVLTF.

This clone was found once. V usage is TRBV18 and J usage is TRBJ2-5, with a tentative D call TRBD1 (7 bases). The V end was cut by 6 bases, the J end by 2 bases, with 19 bases between. The CDR3 contains 16 residues. Germline loops: CDR1 KGHSH, CDR2 LQKENI. The CDR3 region has the DNA TGTGCCAGCTCTTCTAATCAGGGGGGCCTACAAGAGACCCAGTACTTC. Translated: CASSSNQGGLQETQYF. Based on the CDR3 plus reference TRBV18 and TRBJ2-5, the full variable domain is NAGVMQNPRHLVRRRGQEARLRCSPMKGHSHVYWYRQLPEEGLKFMVYLQKENIIDESGMPKERFSAEFPKEGPSILRIQQVVRGDSAAYFCASSSNQGGLQETQYFGPGTRLLVL.

There are a few counts of this clone. V gene TRBV7-9 combines with J gene TRBJ1-1, with a possible D match to TRBD1 (5 bases). Trimming stripped 5 bases from V and 7 bases from J, with 20 bases between. Germline values: CDR1 SEHNR, CDR2 FQNEAQ (reference sequence). This CDR3 has 15 amino acids. CDR3 bases: TGTGCCAGCAGCATGGACATCCGAAGTGGTAGTGAAGCTTTCTTT. It encodes CASSMDIRSGSEAFF.

The chain carries TRBV19 and TRBJ1-2; TRBD1 matches at 7 bases. The V and J ends lost 5 bases and 5 bases, in that order; junction bases with no gene match: 8. The CDR3 consists of 14 residues. From germline, CDR1 is LNHDA and CDR2 SQIVND (reference sequence). CDR3 sequence: CASSSRTGGYGYTF. CDR3 coding DNA: TGTGCCAGTAGTTCCCGGACAGGAGGGTATGGCTACACCTTC.

The genes are TRBV10-3 and TRBJ2-1; maybe TRBD1 (5 bases). CDR3 length: 13 amino acids. Trimming shortened V by 2 bases and J by 5 bases, and 7 bases separated the two germline ends. Germline CDR1 ENHRY, CDR2 SYGVKD. This CDR3 is CAISEDRHNEQFF. Written as DNA, the CDR3 is TGTGCCATCAGTGAGGACAGACACAATGAGCAGTTCTTC.

In the case of this clone: The identical CDR3 is also encoded by other nucleotide sequences in the sample. This chain links TRBV5-1 with TRBJ2-7; 8 nucleotides align to TRBD2. The V gene end was trimmed by 4 bases and the J gene end by 0 bases; junction bases not matched to a gene: 3. The CDR3 spans 14 residues. Germline V gene data show CDR1 as SGHRS and CDR2 as YFSETQ. The CDR3 spells CASSLAGSSYEQYF. For the CDR3, the DNA is TGCGCCAGCAGCCTAGCGGGCAGCTCCTACGAGCAGTACTTC.

This clone was seen once. The V gene is TRBV5-1, the J gene TRBJ2-1; a weak D match, TRBD1 (5 bases). Per germline, CDR1 SGHRS and CDR2 YFSETQ. Deletions cut 0 bases from V and 1 base from J, with 14 bases between. The CDR3 is made up of 17 amino acids. CDR3: CASSLVSSGLSYNEQFF. CDR3 bases: TGCGCCAGCAGCTTGGTCTCGTCAGGGCTGTCCTACAATGAGCAGTTCTTC.

This sequence joins TRBV27 and TRBJ1-1, with 9 bases matching TRBD1. The ends lost 5 bases at V and 1 base at J; junction bases unmatched: 8. The CDR3 covers 16 residues. Germline values: CDR1 MNHEY, CDR2 SMNVEV (reference sequence). CDR3 coding DNA: TGTGCCAGCAGTATGGGACAGGGATTGGAGAACACTGAAGCTTTCTTT. This translates into CASSMGQGLENTEAFF.

The chain recombines TRBV7-3 with TRBJ2-2, with D possibly called TRBD1 or TRBD2 (6 bases each). V shed 5 bases and J shed 0 bases, with 16 bases lying between them. This CDR3 region has 17 residues. Germline V gene lookup returns CDR1 SGHTA and CDR2 FQGTGA. DNA for the CDR3: TGTGCCAGCAGCCCGGGGGCACTAGGTACGAACACCGGGGAGCTGTTTTTT. Its protein product is CASSPGALGTNTGELFF.

The chain combines TRBV10-3 with TRBJ1-1, with TRBD1 matching over 9 bases. Germline-derived CDR1 and CDR2 are ENHRY and SYGVKD. J gave up 4 bases and V 0 bases, and 15 bases lay outside the gene matches. CDR3 length: 19 residues. CDR3 sequence reads: CAISESTGTGPLESTEAFF. CDR3 in DNA: TGTGCCATCAGTGAGTCGACGGGGACAGGGCCCCTTGAGAGCACTGAAGCTTTCTTT.

V gene TRBV20-1 combines with J gene TRBJ2-7, with 7 bases identical to TRBD2. The J segment lost 9 bases and the V segment lost 2 bases, leaving 4 bases of the junction unmatched. CDR1 is DFQATT, CDR2 SNEGSKA, per germline (reference sequence). This CDR3 is built from 11 residues. CDR3 residues: CSARHGGWQYF. The DNA for the CDR3 is TGCAGTGCTAGACACGGGGGGTGGCAGTACTTC.

The CDR3 loop reads CASSVHSNSGNTIYF. In DNA form, the CDR3 reads TGTGCCAGCAGCGTTCACTCCAACTCTGGAAACACCATATATTTT. The V call is TRBV9, the J call TRBJ1-3; D unclear. There are 15 residues in the CDR3. Deletions cut 2 bases from V and 0 bases from J, with 9 bases between. Germline V gene sequence: CDR1 SGDLS, CDR2 YYNGEE.

The chain is built from TRBV10-3 and TRBJ1-2; D may be TRBD1 (5 bases). The germline CDR1 and CDR2 sequences are ENHRY and SYGVKD. CDR3 length: 13 amino acids. The CDR3 DNA sequence: TGTGCGTCCTATGGCGGGGGGACCTATGGCTACACCTTC. Residues: CASYGGGTYGYTF.

The rearrangement links TRBV28 to TRBJ1-2; D perhaps matches TRBD1 (5 bases). The V and J ends lost 3 bases and 4 bases respectively, with 18 bases between them. CDR3 length equals 16 residues. Germline CDR1 reads MDHEN; CDR2 reads SYDVKM. The CDR3 sequence: CASSFTGTLGSYGYTF. The CDR3 DNA follows: TGTGCCAGCAGTTTCACCGGGACCCTTGGTAGCTATGGCTACACCTTC.